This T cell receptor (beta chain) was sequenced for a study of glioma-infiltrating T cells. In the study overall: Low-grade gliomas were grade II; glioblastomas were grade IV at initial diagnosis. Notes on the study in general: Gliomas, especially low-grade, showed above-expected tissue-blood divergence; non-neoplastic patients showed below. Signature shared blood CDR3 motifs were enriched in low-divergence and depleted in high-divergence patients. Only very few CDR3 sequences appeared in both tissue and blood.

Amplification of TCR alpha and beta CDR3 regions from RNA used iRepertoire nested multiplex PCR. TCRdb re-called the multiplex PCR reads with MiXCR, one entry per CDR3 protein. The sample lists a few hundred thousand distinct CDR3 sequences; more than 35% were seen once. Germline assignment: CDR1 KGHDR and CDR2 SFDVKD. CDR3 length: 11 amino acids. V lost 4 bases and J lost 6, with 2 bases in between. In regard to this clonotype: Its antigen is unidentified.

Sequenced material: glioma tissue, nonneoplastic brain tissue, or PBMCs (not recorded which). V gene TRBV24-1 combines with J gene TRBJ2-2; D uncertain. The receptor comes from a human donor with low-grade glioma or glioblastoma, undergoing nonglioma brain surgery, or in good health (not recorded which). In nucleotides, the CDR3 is TGTGCCACCAGTGAATCCGGGGAGCTGTTTTTT. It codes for CATSESGELFF.